Listed here are 32 T cell receptor beta chains from one sample, sequenced in a study of blood T cell repertoires in COVID-19 (dated by TCRdb to about 2020). Library prep was done by the immunoSEQ multiplex PCR assay. Sourced from immuneACCESS, this table was stored by TCRdb with only in-frame sequences that have V and J called. A share of the clones is absent; for the studies checked, an unresolved V gene accounts for under half, and the remainder has no known explanation. For this sample there are about 170,000 clones; roughly four fifths appear just once. The top ten constitute approximately 11% of the sample. The material sequenced was peripheral blood. The receptors originated from a man between 65 and 80 years old with active or convalescent COVID-19.

The J gene is TRBJ2-3, the V gene TRBV30, with D hard to call. The CDR3 has 14 amino acids. Germline-derived CDR1 and CDR2 are GTSNPN and SVGIG (reference sequence). The germline V and J ends were trimmed by 2 bases and 1 base, with 10 bases remaining between them. CDR3 DNA: TGTGCCTGGAGTAGACAAAAGGGCACAGATACGCAGTATTTT. Its translation is CAWSRQKGTDTQYF.

The rearrangement joins TRBV19 to TRBJ2-7; the match to TRBD2 covers 13 bases. After removal of 4 bases from V and 3 bases from J, the junction contained 3 bases not matched to a gene. This CDR3 spans 15 amino acids. Looked up from germline, CDR1 is LNHDA and CDR2 is SQIVND (reference sequence). CDR3 residues: CASSRTSGSVYEQYF. As DNA, the CDR3 is TGTGCCAGTAGTAGGACTAGCGGGAGTGTCTACGAGCAGTACTTC.

This clone came up a few times. V usage is TRBV7-9 and J usage is TRBJ2-7; 9 bases are shared with TRBD1. Germline CDR1 reads SEHNR; CDR2 reads FQNEAQ (reference sequence). The CDR3 is 14 amino acids. V shed 3 bases and J 4 bases; nucleotides not matched to a gene: 4. The chain's CDR3 is CASSFGQGRYEQYF. The CDR3 DNA sequence: TGTGCCAGCAGCTTCGGACAGGGGAGATACGAGCAGTACTTC. The entire variable domain, with the rest obtained from reference TRBV7-9 and TRBJ2-7, is as follows: DTGVSQNPRHKITKRGQNVTFRCDPISEHNRLYWYRQTLGQGPEFLTYFQNEAQLEKSRLLSDRFSAERPKGSFSTLEIQRTEQGDSAMYLCASSFGQGRYEQYFGPGTRLTVT.

V gene TRBV30 combines with J gene TRBJ1-5; D perhaps matches TRBD1 (6 bases). The V end was cut by 0 bases, the J end by 0 bases, with 12 bases between. This CDR3 spans 16 amino acids. The germline gives CDR1 GTSNPN, CDR2 SVGIG (reference sequence). DNA for the CDR3: TGTGCCTGGAGTGTCTCGACAGGCCGTAGCAATCAGCCCCAGCATTTT. Protein product: CAWSVSTGRSNQPQHF.

The CDR3 bases are TGCGCCAGCAGGGACAACACAGATACGCAGTATTTT. Its protein is CASRDNTDTQYF. V and J are TRBV10-1 and TRBJ2-3, with D possibly matching TRBD1 (5 bases). Trimming stripped 6 bases from V and 2 bases from J, with 6 bases between. The CDR3 has 12 amino acids. Germline CDR1 reads WNHNN; CDR2 reads SYGVQD (reference sequence).

The rearrangement links TRBV18 to TRBJ2-7; D remains unclear. This CDR3 is built from 13 residues. Germline lookup yields CDR1 KGHSH and CDR2 LQKENI. The V and J ends lost 0 bases and 5 bases respectively, with 8 bases between them. The CDR3 loop reads CASSPPSLDEQYF. CDR3 in DNA: TGTGCCAGCTCACCACCGAGCCTCGACGAGCAGTACTTC.

This clone was seen a single time. The V gene is TRBV28, the J gene TRBJ1-5, with D unclear. V lost 2 bases to trimming and J lost 0 bases, with 5 bases between them. From germline, CDR1 is MDHEN and CDR2 SYDVKM. This CDR3 has 14 amino acids. CDR3 sequence: CASSLPGSNQPQHF. The CDR3 bases are TGTGCCAGCAGTTTACCCGGTAGCAATCAGCCCCAGCATTTT.

V is TRBV18 and J is TRBJ2-1, with 10 bases identical to TRBD1. The CDR3 runs 15 residues. The J segment lost 4 bases and the V segment lost 2 bases, leaving 2 bases of the junction unmatched. Germline values: CDR1 KGHSH, CDR2 LQKENI. The CDR3 DNA is TGTGCCAGCTCACCAGGACAGGGGGAATACAATGAGCAGTTCTTC. It translates to CASSPGQGEYNEQFF. The variable domain in full, with the rest retrieved from reference TRBV18 and TRBJ2-1, is NAGVMQNPRHLVRRRGQEARLRCSPMKGHSHVYWYRQLPEEGLKFMVYLQKENIIDESGMPKERFSAEFPKEGPSILRIQQVVRGDSAAYFCASSPGQGEYNEQFFGPGTRLTVL.

This clone showed up just once. This sequence joins TRBV25-1 and TRBJ2-5, with a tentative D call TRBD1 (6 bases). The CDR3 has 15 amino acids. Germline V gene lookup returns CDR1 MGHDK and CDR2 SYGVNS. V gave up 1 base and J gave up 5 bases, with 14 bases separating them. CDR3 nucleotides: TGTGCCAGCAGTGAATCGGGGCAGGGGTGGGAGACCCAGTACTTC. It codes for CASSESGQGWETQYF.

The chain links TRBV10-3 to TRBJ1-1; 10 bases line up with TRBD1. V shed 5 bases and J 2 bases; nucleotides not matched to a gene: 5. CDR3 size: 15 residues. From germline, CDR1 is ENHRY and CDR2 SYGVKD. The CDR3 DNA sequence: TGTGCCATCAGTCAACGGACAGGGGGAAACACTGAAGCTTTCTTT. Its protein product is CAISQRTGGNTEAFF.

This clone has a handful of counts. The chain links TRBV5-1 to TRBJ1-1, with D perhaps TRBD1 (6 bases). Trimming removed 3 bases from V and 1 base from J, with 10 bases in between. The CDR3 is made up of 14 amino acids. The germline gives CDR1 SGHRS, CDR2 YFSETQ. The CDR3 DNA follows: TGCGCCAGCAGCTCCGGACAGACGAACACTGAAGCTTTCTTT. Translation: CASSSGQTNTEAFF.

This clone has only a few counts. The J gene is TRBJ2-1, the V gene TRBV10-2, with D possibly matching TRBD1 (6 bases). Germline V CDR1 and CDR2: WSHSY, SAAADI. This CDR3 is 13 amino acids long. V was trimmed by 0 bases and J by 10 bases, leaving 10 bases between them. CDR3 amino acids: CASSESGQNEQFF. CDR3 nucleotide sequence: TGCGCCAGCAGTGAGTCCGGACAGAACGAGCAGTTCTTC.

J is TRBJ1-3 and V is TRBV5-1; D is ambiguous. Germline CDR1 SGHRS, CDR2 YFSETQ. V lost 0 bases, J lost 4 bases, and 5 bases lay in between. The CDR3 has 13 amino acids. The CDR3 loop reads CASSLAAGNTIYF. For the CDR3, the DNA is TGCGCCAGCAGCTTGGCCGCGGGAAACACCATATATTTT.

This clone was counted once. CDR3 sequence (DNA): TGTGCCAGCTCACCCCGGGGGAATAGCAATCAGCCCCAGCATTTT. This encodes CASSPRGNSNQPQHF. The chain employs TRBV18 and TRBJ1-5; weak D call: TRBD1 (5 bases). Germline V lookup: CDR1 KGHSH, CDR2 LQKENI. The CDR3 consists of 15 residues. V shed 3 bases and J shed 0 bases, with 9 bases lying between them. Complete variable domain (other parts from reference TRBV18 and TRBJ1-5): NAGVMQNPRHLVRRRGQEARLRCSPMKGHSHVYWYRQLPEEGLKFMVYLQKENIIDESGMPKERFSAEFPKEGPSILRIQQVVRGDSAAYFCASSPRGNSNQPQHFGDGTRLSIL.

The chain carries TRBV2 and TRBJ2-7; 8 nucleotides match TRBD1. Germline lookup yields CDR1 SNHLY and CDR2 FYNNEI. CDR3 size: 14 residues. J was trimmed by 0 bases and V by 5 bases; bases with no gene match: 3. The CDR3 loop is CASSSGQGSYEQYF. DNA of the CDR3: TGTGCCAGCAGTTCTGGACAGGGCTCCTACGAGCAGTACTTC.

V and J are TRBV6-5 and TRBJ2-6; D is undetermined. With 1 base removed from V and 0 bases from J, the gap between germline ends came to 7 bases. The germline gives CDR1 MNHEY, CDR2 SVGAGI. The CDR3 totals 16 residues. CDR3 in amino acids: CASSYYFRSGANVLTF. The CDR3 DNA sequence: TGTGCCAGCAGTTACTACTTCCGCTCTGGGGCCAACGTCCTGACTTTC.

The chain couples TRBV5-1 to TRBJ1-4; D is unresolved. Trimming removed 0 bases at V and 8 bases at J, with 14 bases between. This CDR3 has 15 amino acids. Germline-derived CDR1 and CDR2 are SGHRS and YFSETQ. In DNA form, the CDR3 reads TGCGCCAGCAGCTTGGAACCTCGTAGCCGAGAAAAACTGTTTTTT. The encoded protein is CASSLEPRSREKLFF.

The CDR3: CASSLGDRGLRHEQYF. For the CDR3, the DNA is TGTGCCAGCAGCTTAGGGGACAGGGGGCTTAGGCACGAGCAGTACTTC. This chain connects TRBV7-9 to TRBJ2-7; 12 nucleotides line up with TRBD1. This CDR3 region has 16 residues. The germline CDR1 and CDR2 sequences are SEHNR and FQNEAQ (reference sequence). The V and J ends lost 1 base and 5 bases, in that order; junction bases with no gene match: 6.

The chain has TRBV3-1 (or the pseudogene TRBV3-2) and TRBJ1-4; 7 positions agree with TRBD1. Germline V gene data show CDR1 as LGHDT and CDR2 as YNNKEL (reference sequence). The length of the CDR3 is 16 residues. The J segment lost 5 bases and the V segment lost 3 bases, leaving 9 bases of the junction unmatched. The CDR3 region is CASSQETGARNEKLFF. The CDR3 region has the DNA TGTGCCAGCAGCCAGGAAACAGGGGCCCGGAATGAAAAACTGTTTTTT.

The genes are TRBV28 and TRBJ1-2, with 8 bases lining up with TRBD1. The length of the CDR3 is 15 residues. The trim removed 6 bases at V and 7 bases at J, leaving 13 bases unmatched. From germline, CDR1 is MDHEN and CDR2 SYDVKM. CDR3: CASSPSDRALFGYTF. CDR3 nucleotide sequence: TGTGCCAGCAGCCCCTCGGACAGGGCCCTCTTTGGCTACACCTTC.

This clone was detected a few times. This rearrangement joins TRBV5-1 to TRBJ1-3; D gene ambiguous. Germline loops: CDR1 SGHRS, CDR2 YFSETQ. Trimming pared 4 bases from V and 4 bases from J, leaving 15 bases between. The CDR3 runs 15 residues. CDR3 in DNA: TGCGCCAGCAGCCCGAGCGGGGTACTAGGAAACACCATATATTTT. The encoded protein is CASSPSGVLGNTIYF.

The V gene is TRBV5-5, the J gene TRBJ2-7, with 11 bases identical to TRBD1. The CDR3 runs to 15 residues. Unmatched junction bases numbered 5, after V lost 4 bases and J lost 2 bases. The V gene's germline CDR1 is SGHKS and CDR2 YYEKEE (reference sequence). CDR3 DNA: TGTGCCAGCAGCGGCGGACAGGGGGCTGCCTACGAGCAGTACTTC. Encoded protein: CASSGGQGAAYEQYF.

The chain uses TRBV5-4 and TRBJ1-2; 9 positions agree with TRBD1. Germline lookup yields CDR1 SGHNT and CDR2 YYREEE (reference sequence). V shed 4 bases, J shed 7 bases, and the junction held 14 bases outside the gene matches. This CDR3 region has 16 residues. CDR3 amino acids: CASSPRGTGGAGGYTF. DNA for the CDR3: TGTGCCAGCAGCCCGAGGGGAACAGGGGGCGCAGGTGGCTACACCTTC. The full variable domain, with the rest looked up from reference TRBV5-4 and TRBJ1-2, is ETGVTQSPTHLIKTRGQQVTLRCSSQSGHNTVSWYQQALGQGPQFIFQYYREEENGRGNFPPRFSGLQFPNYSSELNVNALELDDSALYLCASSPRGTGGAGGYTFGSGTRLTVV.

The chain links TRBV21-1 to TRBJ2-3; TRBD1 is taken as the D call from the table, unchecked against the DNA. TRBV21-1 constitutes a pseudogene. The CDR3 contains 16 residues. CDR3 region: CASSHGTFLVPDTQYF. CDR3 sequence (DNA): TGTGCCAGCAGCCACGGGACATTCCTCGTCCCAGATACGCAGTATTTT.

The chain has TRBV6-2 or TRBV6-3 and TRBJ2-2; the match to TRBD2 covers 7 bases. The junction had 4 bases not matched to a gene; V was cut back by 2 bases and J by 4 bases. This CDR3 is 15 amino acids long. Germline values: CDR1 MNHEY, CDR2 SVGEGT. CDR3 in amino acids: CASSYRGEVTGELFF. Written as DNA, the CDR3 is TGTGCCAGCAGTTACCGGGGGGAGGTCACCGGGGAGCTGTTTTTT.

The CDR3 DNA reads as TGTGCCAGCAGTGAGGGGAGCTATTACACAGATACGCAGTATTTT. Its translation is CASSEGSYYTDTQYF. This sequence joins TRBV25-1 and TRBJ2-3, with D tentatively TRBD2 (5 bases). CDR3 length: 15 residues. Trimming took 3 bases from V and 2 from J, leaving 12 bases between them. Germline V gives CDR1 MGHDK, CDR2 SYGVNS. The full variable domain, in which reference TRBV25-1 and TRBJ2-3 provide the parts outside the CDR3, is EADIYQTPRYLVIGTGKKITLECSQTMGHDKMYWYQQDPGMELHLIHYSYGVNSTEKGDLSSESTVSRIRTEHFPLTLESARPSHTSQYLCASSEGSYYTDTQYFGPGTRLTVL.

This sequence joins TRBV28 and TRBJ2-7; D is undetermined. Trimming removed 7 bases from V and 6 bases from J, with 10 bases in between. Per the germline V gene, CDR1 is MDHEN and CDR2 is SYDVKM. This CDR3 contains 11 residues. This CDR3 is CASTTRGEQYF. In DNA form, the CDR3 reads TGTGCCAGCACCACCAGAGGCGAGCAGTACTTC.

This chain uses TRBV18 with TRBJ2-3; TRBD1 matches at 9 bases. Looked up from germline, CDR1 is KGHSH and CDR2 is LQKENI. The trim removed 0 bases at V and 3 bases at J, leaving 4 bases unmatched. The CDR3 is made up of 16 amino acids. The CDR3 region is CASSPPLDRGTDTQYF. CDR3 DNA: TGTGCCAGCTCACCACCGCTGGACAGGGGAACAGATACGCAGTATTTT.

The V call is TRBV28, the J call TRBJ2-5; possible D gene TRBD1, 7 bases. The V gene lost 4 bases and the J gene lost 4 bases, with 10 bases spanning the gap. Germline CDR1 and CDR2: MDHEN and SYDVKM. CDR3 length: 13 amino acids. The CDR3 is CASSSGGLETQYF. CDR3 DNA: TGTGCCAGCAGTTCAGGGGGGCTAGAGACCCAGTACTTC. The full variable domain, in which reference TRBV28 and TRBJ2-5 provide the parts outside the CDR3, is DVKVTQSSRYLVKRTGEKVFLECVQDMDHENMFWYRQDPGLGLRLIYFSYDVKMKEKGDIPEGYSVSREKKERFSLILESASTNQTSMYLCASSSGGLETQYFGPGTRLLVL.

The gene calls are TRBV12-5 and TRBJ1-3, with a weak D call TRBD1 (5 bases). This CDR3 is built from 15 residues. Per the germline V gene, CDR1 is LGHNT and CDR2 is FRNRAP. Trimming took off 3 bases at V and 0 bases at J, with 9 bases between the two ends. CDR3 coding DNA: TGTGCTAGTGGTTTCAGGGTCCACTCTGGAAACACCATATATTTT. Translated: CASGFRVHSGNTIYF.

This clone has just one count. The chain couples TRBV5-6 to TRBJ1-1, with no clear D. CDR1 is SGHDT and CDR2 is YYEEEE in the germline V gene. The CDR3 has 12 residues. V shed 3 bases and J shed 10 bases, with 13 bases lying between them. The CDR3, as DNA: TGTGCCAGCAGCTCCTTTAGGGCGGGAGCTTTCTTT. This sequence encodes CASSSFRAGAFF. The whole variable domain, filled in from reference TRBV5-6 and TRBJ1-1, reads DAGVTQSPTHLIKTRGQQVTLRCSPKSGHDTVSWYQQALGQGPQFIFQYYEEEERQRGNFPDRFSGHQFPNYSSELNVNALLLGDSALYLCASSSFRAGAFFGQGTRLTVV.

This clone has a handful of counts. This rearrangement joins TRBV6-6 to TRBJ1-5, with TRBD1 as a possible D gene (5 bases). Trimming left V 5 bases short and J 1 base short, with 15 bases between. Germline V gene data show CDR1 as MNHNY and CDR2 as SVGAGI (reference sequence). The CDR3 spans 16 residues. The CDR3 DNA follows: TGTGCCAGCAGTAAGCTGGGGACTCTCAGCAATCAGCCCCAGCATTTT. Translation: CASSKLGTLSNQPQHF.